This entry features one T cell receptor (beta chain) sequence. Its antigen is not known. Some clones are missing from TCRdb's copy, which holds only in-frame ones; the method was immunoSEQ multiplex PCR. The sample carries about 29,000 clones, about 92% recorded once. This sample stems from a study of T cells in tuberculosis. General study results and limits: Cases with active tuberculosis were adults, while controls were adolescents.

Trimming pared 0 bases from V and 8 bases from J, leaving 17 bases between. In germline, CDR1 is MGHRA, CDR2 YSYEKL. The CDR3 length is 16 residues. The sample was PBMCs. The chain uses TRBV4-1 and TRBJ1-5, with D perhaps TRBD1 (5 bases). The sequence came from a donor aged 10 to 29 with latent tuberculosis or without tuberculosis infection. The DNA for the CDR3 is TGCGCCAGCAGCCAAGATACGGGAGGGGTTCTGGAGCCCCAGCATTTT. Protein product: CASSQDTGGVLEPQHF.